The next 18 T cell receptor beta chains were all read from a single sample in a study of blood T cell repertoires in COVID-19. TCRdb keeps only in-frame clones here, not all; method: immunoSEQ multiplex PCR. Counted here are over 140,000 clones, about 86% occurring once; the ten biggest clones make up 4%. Sequenced sample: peripheral blood. The receptors derive from a woman aged 55-69 years with acute or convalescent COVID-19.

The rearrangement joins TRBV6-2 or TRBV6-3 to TRBJ1-2; D not resolved. CDR3 length: 16 residues. Germline V gene data show CDR1 as MNHEY and CDR2 as SVGEGT. The V end was cut by 0 bases, the J end by 1 base, with 12 bases between. CDR3 DNA: TGTGCCAGCAGTTACTCGTCCCGCGGCAGTAACTATGGCTACACCTTC. Protein: CASSYSSRGSNYGYTF.

The V call is TRBV5-1, the J call TRBJ1-1; 8 bases map to TRBD1. This CDR3 has 14 residues. V shed 4 bases and J 1 base; nucleotides not matched to a gene: 3. Germline V gene data show CDR1 as SGHRS and CDR2 as YFSETQ. Here the CDR3 DNA reads TGCGCCAGCAGCCCTCAGGGGGCGAACACTGAAGCTTTCTTT. Its translation is CASSPQGANTEAFF.

This clone occurred a few times. The rearrangement links TRBV4-1 to TRBJ2-1; 7 bases map to TRBD2. CDR3 length: 16 amino acids. V shed 0 bases, J shed 3 bases, and the junction held 5 bases outside the gene matches. Germline V gene sequence: CDR1 MGHRA, CDR2 YSYEKL. CDR3 protein: CASSQETSGVYNEQFF. The CDR3 coding sequence is TGCGCCAGCAGCCAAGAAACCAGCGGGGTCTACAATGAGCAGTTCTTC.

Written as DNA, the CDR3 is TGTGCCAGCAGCTTAGAAGGGGTGTCGGCTTTCTTT. Translation: CASSLEGVSAFF. V is TRBV7-6 and J is TRBJ1-1; D is perhaps TRBD1 (5 bases). V lost 1 base and J 11 bases, leaving 11 bases between the germline ends. Germline lookup yields CDR1 SGHVS and CDR2 FNYEAQ. The CDR3 is 12 residues long.

The chain joins TRBV3-1 (or the pseudogene TRBV3-2) to TRBJ2-4, with 7 nucleotides matching TRBD1. The junction had 8 bases not matched to a gene; V was cut back by 4 bases and J by 8 bases. Germline CDR1 and CDR2: LGHDT and YNNKEL (reference sequence). The CDR3 is 14 residues long. The CDR3 DNA sequence: TGTGCCAGCAGCCCCAGACAGGGAATTGACATTCAGTACTTC. This translates into CASSPRQGIDIQYF.

This clone came up once. V usage is TRBV11-1 and J usage is TRBJ2-1, with 8 bases aligning to TRBD2. V shed 6 bases and J 4 bases; nucleotides not matched to a gene: 8. The CDR3 consists of 15 residues. Per the germline V gene, CDR1 is SGHAT and CDR2 is FQDESV (reference sequence). The CDR3 bases are TGTGCCAGCAGACCCAGCGGGAGTGGTTACAATGAGCAGTTCTTC. It codes for CASRPSGSGYNEQFF.

This clone appeared once. The gene calls are TRBV20-1 and TRBJ2-1, with 8 positions matching TRBD1. The junction had 8 bases not matched to a gene; V was cut back by 5 bases and J by 14 bases. The CDR3 has 11 amino acids. Germline CDR1 reads DFQATT; CDR2 reads SNEGSKA (reference sequence). CDR3 nucleotide sequence: TGCAGTGCTGACAGGGGACGGAATGAGTTCTTC. Protein sequence: CSADRGRNEFF.

This sequence joins TRBV28 and TRBJ1-5; maybe TRBD1 (6 bases). The CDR3 is made up of 16 amino acids. V dropped 5 bases and J dropped 5 bases, with 19 bases sitting between them. The germline V gene encodes CDR1 MDHEN and CDR2 SYDVKM. In nucleotides, the CDR3 is TGTGCCAGCAGTCCCGGACAGTTGGGGGTTTATCAGCCCCAGCATTTT. Its protein is CASSPGQLGVYQPQHF. The full variable domain, in which reference TRBV28 and TRBJ1-5 provide the parts outside the CDR3, is DVKVTQSSRYLVKRTGEKVFLECVQDMDHENMFWYRQDPGLGLRLIYFSYDVKMKEKGDIPEGYSVSREKKERFSLILESASTNQTSMYLCASSPGQLGVYQPQHFGDGTRLSIL.

V and J are TRBV6-5 and TRBJ2-3; the match to TRBD2 covers 7 bases. CDR1 is MNHEY, CDR2 SVGAGI, per germline. The CDR3 loop spans 16 amino acids. V was pared by 2 bases and J by 3 bases, with 8 bases of the junction left unmatched. This CDR3 reads CASSYQFSGLTDTQYF. The CDR3 region has the DNA TGTGCCAGCAGTTACCAGTTTAGCGGGTTGACAGATACGCAGTATTTT.

In this sample, this clone turned up once. This chain joins TRBV6-5 and TRBJ1-2, with unresolved D. V lost 7 bases, J lost 3 bases, and 18 bases lay in between. Germline V lookup: CDR1 MNHEY, CDR2 SVGAGI. This CDR3 is built from 15 residues. Here the CDR3 DNA reads TGTGCCAGCAAGTTGATTGAGGCGGCCCACTATGGCTACACCTTC. It yields the protein CASKLIEAAHYGYTF.

The V gene is TRBV10-3, the J gene TRBJ2-7; D is unclear. CDR1 ENHRY and CDR2 SYGVKD come from the germline V gene. The CDR3 runs to 15 residues. V shed 6 bases and J shed 0 bases, with 15 bases lying between them. The CDR3 loop is CAIRTSAPSSYEQYF. In DNA form, the CDR3 reads TGTGCCATCAGGACGAGCGCGCCCAGCTCCTACGAGCAGTACTTC.

The V and J genes are TRBV14 and TRBJ2-3, with TRBD2 as a possible D gene (6 bases). CDR3 size: 13 residues. Germline lookup yields CDR1 SGHDN and CDR2 FVKESK. Deletions cut 3 bases from V and 8 bases from J, with 12 bases between. The CDR3 loop reads CASSQERRGTQYF. CDR3 sequence (DNA): TGTGCCAGCAGCCAGGAGCGGAGGGGTACGCAGTATTTT.

This sequence joins TRBV7-2 and TRBJ2-7, with 8 bases fitting TRBD2. The CDR3 is made up of 16 amino acids. Germline V gives CDR1 SGHTA, CDR2 FQGNSA. After removal of 1 base from V and 6 bases from J, the junction contained 11 bases not matched to a gene. The CDR3: CASSLVGREGLGEQYF. DNA for the CDR3: TGTGCCAGCAGCTTAGTTGGTCGGGAGGGCCTCGGCGAGCAGTACTTC.

The chain links TRBV11-2 to TRBJ2-1; D perhaps matches TRBD2 (5 bases). The V gene's germline CDR1 is SGHAT and CDR2 FQNNGV. Trimming took off 1 base at V and 2 bases at J, with 12 bases between the two ends. The CDR3 consists of 16 residues. CDR3 DNA: TGTGCCAGCAGCTTAGTCCCACTAGTTCCCTACAATGAGCAGTTCTTC. This gives the protein CASSLVPLVPYNEQFF. Complete variable domain (other parts from reference TRBV11-2 and TRBJ2-1): EAGVAQSPRYKIIEKRQSVAFWCNPISGHATLYWYQQILGQGPKLLIQFQNNGVVDDSQLPKDRFSAERLKGVDSTLKIQPAKLEDSAVYLCASSLVPLVPYNEQFFGPGTRLTVL.

This sequence joins TRBV21-1 and TRBJ2-5; the DNA was not compared with TRBD1, the D call given in the table. TRBV21-1 is annotated as a pseudogene. This CDR3 comprises 19 residues. In nucleotides, the CDR3 is TGTGCCAGCAGCAAAGCGTTGACAGGGCGGACGATTTCGGAAGAGACCCAGTACTTC. Encoded protein: CASSKALTGRTISEETQYF.

This clone was counted between two and nine times. The chain joins TRBV11-3 to TRBJ2-7; 7 positions match TRBD2. Germline V lookup: CDR1 SGHNT, CDR2 YENEEA. V lost 6 bases and J lost 3; bases outside the gene matches: 14. This CDR3 has 16 amino acids. CDR3 DNA: TGTGCCAGCAGATTAAAGAGGGAGGGCCAACTCTACGAGCAGTACTTC. Translating gives CASRLKREGQLYEQYF.

The chain employs TRBV6-2 or TRBV6-3 and TRBJ2-7; TRBD2 matches 12 bases. This CDR3 comprises 17 residues. V lost 6 bases to trimming and J lost 1 base; unmatched junction nucleotides: 10. The germline V gene has CDR1 MNHEY and CDR2 SVGEGT. The CDR3 loop reads CASSRPETSGRSYEQYF. The CDR3 nucleotides read TGTGCCAGCAGCCGACCTGAGACTAGCGGGAGATCCTACGAGCAGTACTTC.

CDR3 amino acids: CASSQTSGRADEQFF. DNA for the CDR3: TGTGCCAGCAGTCAAACTAGCGGGAGGGCCGATGAGCAGTTCTTC. The chain employs TRBV2 and TRBJ2-1, with 13 bases fitting TRBD2. The CDR3 has 15 amino acids. The J segment lost 8 bases and the V segment lost 5 bases, leaving 6 bases of the junction unmatched. CDR1 SNHLY and CDR2 FYNNEI come from the germline V gene.